This entry concerns a single TCR beta chain. TCRdb's copy holds only in-frame clones and misses some; the assay was immunoSEQ multiplex PCR. The table lists under 500,000 clones, over 80% of them singletons. The record originates from a study of Ad26.COV2.S vaccination and SARS-CoV-2 variants. Study overall: The authors gave Ad26.COV2.S intramuscularly, either once or twice 56 days apart.

This CDR3 is 19 amino acids long. Germline V gene sequence: CDR1 ENHRY, CDR2 SYGVKD. V was clipped by 0 bases and J by 0 bases, with 17 bases between them. Treatment denoted: around 19 received Ad26.COV2.S at low or high dose, single or two shots; 5 received placebo; per-sample allocation not given. Sampling was performed 63 days after the first vaccine or placebo injection. The sample was peripheral blood, taken in a trial of Ad26.COV2.S vaccine versus placebo. The gene calls are TRBV10-3 and TRBJ2-2; D could derive from TRBD1 or TRBD2 (5 bases each). The receptor was isolated from a person between 18 and 59 years old who received the Ad26.COV2.S COVID-19 vaccine or a placebo. The CDR3 is CAISESADNRWSNTGELFF. For the CDR3, the DNA is TGTGCCATCAGTGAGTCAGCGGATAACAGGTGGTCGAACACCGGGGAGCTGTTTTTT.